This T cell receptor beta chain was captured in a study of T-cell reconstitution after alpha-beta-depleted transplantation in children. Unique molecular identifiers were incorporated during preparation of the TCRbeta library. TCRdb recomputed calls from the PCR reads with MiXCR, one row per CDR3 protein. Of about 690,000 distinct CDR3 sequences listed, roughly 15% are singletons. There are 12 residues in the CDR3. In germline, CDR1 is SQVTM, CDR2 ANQGSEA. Trimming shortened V by 6 bases and J by 1 base, and 9 bases separated the two germline ends. This clonotype occurred many times. The sample consisted of PBMCs from the stem cell graft donor, taken from the stem cell graft. This receptor was identified in a human donor who donated a stem cell graft to a child with acute myeloid leukemia. The V and J genes are TRBV29-1 and TRBJ1-1, with TRBD1 as a possible D gene (6 bases). CDR3 sequence (DNA): TGCAGCGTCTTGGACAGGAACACTGAAGCTTTCTTT. It translates to CSVLDRNTEAFF.